This TCR beta chain was identified during a study of Ad26.COV2.S vaccination and SARS-CoV-2 variants. In the study overall: A participant enrolled in the COV1001 Ad26.COV2.S trial arm provided the sample. The study gave Ad26.COV2.S intramuscularly, once or twice 56 days apart.

This CDR3 spans 14 amino acids. Germline CDR1 is MNHEY and CDR2 is SMNVEV (reference sequence). Trimming took 8 bases from V and 0 from J, leaving 13 bases between them. Treatment of the sample: some 20 received Ad26.COV2.S at low or high dose, single or two shots; 5 received placebo; per-sample allocation not given. It was on day 63 after the first vaccine or placebo injection that samples were taken. TCRdb's copy holds only in-frame clones and misses some; the assay was immunoSEQ multiplex PCR. This sample has about 350,000 clones, with approximately 90% found just once. The sample was peripheral blood, taken in a trial of Ad26.COV2.S vaccine versus placebo. The rearrangement uses TRBV27 and TRBJ1-1; D ambiguous. The source is a person between 18 and 60 years old who received the Ad26.COV2.S COVID-19 vaccine or a placebo. CDR3 DNA sequence: TGTGCCAGCCGAGACAAACTCATGAACACTGAAGCTTTCTTT. Encoded protein: CASRDKLMNTEAFF.